The T cell receptor (beta chain) described here comes from a study of post-analysis software for immune sequencing data. Study-wide context: The disease courses covered relapsing-remitting, secondary progressive and progressive-relapsing multiple sclerosis.

Turning to this clonotype: Its cognate antigen is unknown.

The CDR3 covers 14 residues. The V segment lost 1 base and the J segment 10 bases; nucleotides outside the gene matches: 10. The germline V gene has CDR1 DFQATT and CDR2 SNEGSKA (reference sequence). Every TCR beta cDNA library bore unique molecular identifiers. Researchers reported roughly 0.5 million cDNA molecules coming from roughly 0.93 to 9.6 million T cells. MiXCR, applied by TCRdb to the PCR reads, yields one record per CDR3 protein. The sample carries about 770,000 distinct CDR3 sequences, just over 45% recorded once. Points from the study as a whole: Strong co-clustering by F measure was evident for samples that had been prepared in the same batch. About five TRBV segments, including TRBV5-6, TRBV5-1 and TRBV20-1, were more frequent in patients than controls. The study found significantly lower normalized Chao1 diversity in multiple sclerosis patients than in controls.

The sample consisted of blood. This chain uses TRBV20-1 with TRBJ2-1; 7 bases agree with TRBD2. This clonotype was obtained from a girl aged 10-17 years with multiple sclerosis. CDR3 sequence: CSARVIAGPREQFF. CDR3 nucleotide sequence: TGCAGTGCTAGAGTAATAGCGGGCCCTCGGGAGCAGTTCTTC.